This is a list of T cell receptor beta chains from one sample in a study of T cell changes during pregnancy in multiple sclerosis. Sequencing used immunoSEQ multiplex PCR; TCRdb keeps in-frame clones, though not all of them. The repertoire holds 81,000 or so clones, roughly nine tenths seen once, with approximately 3.3% in the top ten. The material sequenced was PBMCs, taken in the first trimester of pregnancy. These TCRs come from a female donor in good health, serving as a control in a pregnancy study. Some clones in this sample may be carry-over from other donors' samples. Each CDR3 is given without its conserved first and last residue. A D gene is named only where the DNA matches it firmly.

TRBD1	TRBV27	TRBJ1-2	ASSLGGQVNYGYT
TRBD1	TRBV28	TRBJ1-2	ASSFSTGWDLGGYT
TRBD1	TRBV7-2	TRBJ1-1	ASSFFTGGTEAF
TRBD1	TRBV28	TRBJ2-7	ASRSRTGAPSEQY
.	TRBV25-1	TRBJ1-5	ASSEGLNSNQPQH
TRBD2	TRBV10-3	TRBJ2-3	AIGGTSGRTDTQY
TRBD2	TRBV9	TRBJ2-2	ASSFSSGNTGELF
.	TRBV28	TRBJ1-6	ASSLSPPSPLH
TRBD1	TRBV27	TRBJ2-7	ASSLGQGVYEQY
.	TRBV6-1	TRBJ1-1	ASSGKGRGTEAF
.	TRBV27	TRBJ1-3	ASSPLMAEANTIY
.	TRBV10-2	TRBJ2-2	ASSESTLIGAPANTGELF
TRBD1	TRBV29-1	TRBJ2-1	SLYVGTGKYNEQF
.	TRBV18	TRBJ2-5	ASSPWSQEEWETQY
.	TRBV19	TRBJ1-5	ASSIVPGTNQPQH
.	TRBV7-9	TRBJ1-1	ASSPRNTEAF
.	TRBV5-1	TRBJ2-1	ASSFPETGEGSYNEQF
.	TRBV6-5	TRBJ2-7	ATYNGGYEQY
.	TRBV11-2	TRBJ2-5	ASSYRLDPYQETQY
TRBD2	TRBV5-4	TRBJ2-4	ASSLDGGVVKNIQY
TRBD1	TRBV7-4	TRBJ1-5	ASSFRTGPFRAQH
TRBD1	TRBV6-6	TRBJ2-7	ASSHQGVSYEQY
TRBD2	TRBV13	TRBJ2-1	ASSLGASGGDNEQF
.	TRBV29-1	TRBJ2-1	SATRDSQF
TRBD2	TRBV19	TRBJ2-1	ASSADSGRAYNEQF
TRBD2	TRBV7-9	TRBJ2-1	ASSRRLAGGSYNEQF
.	TRBV5-1	TRBJ2-3	ASSFQGIGTDTQY
.	TRBV28	TRBJ1-2	ASSLPGYGYT
.	TRBV18	TRBJ2-1	ASFLQGSGSYNEQF
.	TRBV11-2	TRBJ2-1	ASSLARNEQF
.	TRBV28	TRBJ1-5	ASSLRRAGSRQPQH
.	TRBV9	TRBJ1-6	ASSPRGGGQSPLH
.	TRBV19	TRBJ1-6	ASSTEYNSPLH
.	TRBV7-3	TRBJ2-3	ASSLAQKDTQY
TRBD1	TRBV9	TRBJ1-6	ASSGKGQGNSPLH
TRBD2	TRBV11-3	TRBJ2-2	ASSFLAGQGGELF
.	TRBV5-8	TRBJ2-2	ASSLSTVNTGELF
.	TRBV25-1	TRBJ1-5	ASSEARYSNQPQH
TRBD2	TRBV18	TRBJ2-4	ASSLFTSSGSGAKNIQY
.	TRBV11-3	TRBJ2-1	ASSFQGYNEQF
TRBD2	TRBV30	TRBJ2-7	AWSRDRTWGTSGFSYEQY
TRBD2	TRBV27	TRBJ2-3	ASSSLAGGETDTQY
.	TRBV20-1	TRBJ2-5	SGGTSETQY
TRBD1	TRBV10-1	TRBJ1-4	ASSDDRVNEKLF
TRBD1	TRBV2	TRBJ2-1	ASSLDGQGGEQF
.	TRBV6-1	TRBJ1-2	ASSGLGARDYGYT
.	TRBV27	TRBJ2-1	ASSMDRNNEQF
TRBD2	TRBV5-4	TRBJ2-5	ASSFRKRGQETQY
.	TRBV5-4	TRBJ2-7	ASSFEAGAAEQY
TRBD2	TRBV6-4	TRBJ2-2	ASSEREGDTGELF
.	TRBV7-9	TRBJ1-5	ASSDGGRAQH
.	TRBV7-6	TRBJ2-1	ASSLGGASYNEQF